This TCR beta chain was documented in a study of response to subunit inactivated influenza vaccine. TCRdb reanalysed the RT-PCR reads using MiXCR and keeps one entry per CDR3 protein. The sample yields more than 500,000 distinct CDR3 sequences, around 11% seen once. CDR3 length: 18 residues. Germline values: CDR1 MDHEN, CDR2 SYDVKM. Trimming removed 5 bases from V and 0 bases from J, with 17 bases in between. This sample also appeared in a second study, on T cells expressing NK-cell markers. Turning to that study: 5'RACE template switching with UMIs produced the TCR beta cDNA.

The material sequenced was PBMCs from blood, taken on the day of vaccination. The TCR originated in a man aged 45-65 years who received an inactivated influenza vaccine. The J gene is TRBJ2-6, the V gene TRBV28; D might be TRBD1 (6 bases). The CDR3 loop is CASSETQGWGSGANVLTF. As DNA, the CDR3 is TGTGCCAGCAGTGAAACGCAGGGGTGGGGCTCTGGGGCCAACGTCCTGACTTTC.